These 31 T cell receptor beta chains were all obtained from the same sample, sequenced in a study of blood T cell repertoires in COVID-19. Some clones are missing from TCRdb's copy, which holds only in-frame ones; the method was immunoSEQ multiplex PCR. The profile shows about 63,000 clones, 60% to 75% of them singletons. Sequencing input: peripheral blood. Receptors originate from a woman of 80 years or more with acute or convalescent COVID-19.

The chain employs TRBV19 and TRBJ2-2; tentative D call: TRBD2 (6 bases). This CDR3 is 15 amino acids long. V dropped 5 bases and J dropped 7 bases, with 17 bases sitting between them. Looked up from germline, CDR1 is LNHDA and CDR2 is SQIVND (reference sequence). CDR3 sequence: CASSSSAGYGGELFF. The DNA for the CDR3 is TGTGCCAGTAGTTCCAGCGCGGGATATGGCGGGGAGCTGTTTTTT.

The chain joins TRBV18 to TRBJ1-2; D gene ambiguous. Per the germline V gene, CDR1 is KGHSH and CDR2 is LQKENI. This CDR3 spans 14 amino acids. V was cut by 6 bases and J by 0 bases, with 11 bases left in between. CDR3 nucleotides: TGTGCCAGCTCTGCACCGGGAGCTAACTATGGCTACACCTTC. It is translated as CASSAPGANYGYTF. Drawing the rest from reference TRBV18 and TRBJ1-2, the complete variable domain is NAGVMQNPRHLVRRRGQEARLRCSPMKGHSHVYWYRQLPEEGLKFMVYLQKENIIDESGMPKERFSAEFPKEGPSILRIQQVVRGDSAAYFCASSAPGANYGYTFGSGTRLTVV.

V gene TRBV28 combines with J gene TRBJ2-7; TRBD1 might be the D (5 bases). The germline CDR1 and CDR2 sequences are MDHEN and SYDVKM. The V and J ends lost 4 bases and 4 bases respectively, with 17 bases between them. The CDR3 spans 15 residues. CDR3 DNA: TGTGCCAGCAGTTCAAAGGTCCGGCAGGGATACGAGCAGTACTTC. Translation gives CASSSKVRQGYEQYF. The whole variable domain, remainder taken from reference TRBV28 and TRBJ2-7, is DVKVTQSSRYLVKRTGEKVFLECVQDMDHENMFWYRQDPGLGLRLIYFSYDVKMKEKGDIPEGYSVSREKKERFSLILESASTNQTSMYLCASSSKVRQGYEQYFGPGTRLTVT.

The rearrangement uses TRBV9 and TRBJ2-1, with a possible D match to TRBD1 (6 bases). CDR1 and CDR2 (germline): SGDLS, YYNGEE. V was pared by 0 bases and J by 6 bases, with 10 bases between. The CDR3 length is 14 residues. CDR3 sequence (DNA): TGTGCCAGCAGCGTAGAACAGGGTGGCAATGAGCAGTTCTTC. Protein: CASSVEQGGNEQFF.

The CDR3 DNA follows: TGTGCCAGCAGCTTCTTCTCAGGGCGGCAGGTGAATGAGCAGTTCTTC. Translating gives CASSFFSGRQVNEQFF. The V call is TRBV7-2, the J call TRBJ2-1, with D tentatively TRBD1 (5 bases). Trimming left V 3 bases short and J 7 bases short, with 19 bases between. Germline V CDR1 and CDR2: SGHTA, FQGNSA. This CDR3 has 16 amino acids.

The genes are TRBV19 and TRBJ2-7, with TRBD1 matching 10 bases. After removal of 5 bases from V and 3 bases from J, the junction contained 7 bases not matched to a gene. The germline gives CDR1 LNHDA, CDR2 SQIVND (reference sequence). CDR3 size: 15 residues. The CDR3 loop reads CASSLGDRGLYEQYF. The CDR3 DNA reads as TGTGCCAGTAGTCTTGGGGACAGGGGCCTCTACGAGCAGTACTTC.

This clone has a handful of counts. The chain is built from TRBV6-5 and TRBJ2-7; TRBD2 might be the D (5 bases). Germline loops: CDR1 MNHEY, CDR2 SVGAGI. The CDR3 sequence is 14 residues long. V shed 6 bases and J shed 2 bases, with 14 bases lying between them. As DNA, the CDR3 is TGTGCCAGCAGAGAGAAAGCGGAGGCCTACGAGCAGTACTTC. This sequence encodes CASREKAEAYEQYF.

This chain uses TRBV28 with TRBJ2-5, with 7 bases lining up with TRBD2. J lost 5 bases, V lost 4 bases, and 16 bases had no gene match. Germline V CDR1 and CDR2: MDHEN, SYDVKM. The CDR3 consists of 17 residues. The DNA for the CDR3 is TGTGCCAGCAGTTCCCTCGGCGGGACCCCCGGGGGGGAGACCCAGTACTTC. Protein sequence: CASSSLGGTPGGETQYF.

The rearrangement uses TRBV5-8 and TRBJ2-7; D not certain. Trimming removed 0 bases at V and 4 bases at J, with 5 bases between. From germline, CDR1 is SGHTS and CDR2 YDEGEE. CDR3 size: 12 residues. The CDR3 nucleotides read TGTGCCAGCAGCTTGGAGACTTACGAGCAGTACTTC. The encoded protein is CASSLETYEQYF.

This clone has just a few counts. The gene calls are TRBV6-5 and TRBJ1-5, with D unresolved. Germline V lookup: CDR1 MNHEY, CDR2 SVGAGI. Trimming removed 8 bases at V and 0 bases at J, with 14 bases between. The CDR3 runs 15 residues. CDR3 DNA: TGTGCCAGCGGCACAAATTCATATAGCAATCAGCCCCAGCATTTT. It is translated as CASGTNSYSNQPQHF.

V gene TRBV10-1 combines with J gene TRBJ2-1; D may be TRBD1 (5 bases). V dropped 2 bases and J dropped 4 bases, with 12 bases sitting between them. The CDR3 has 15 amino acids. Germline loops: CDR1 WNHNN, CDR2 SYGVQD (reference sequence). The CDR3 region is CASSEPLSGYNEQFF. Here the CDR3 DNA reads TGCGCCAGCAGTGAGCCCTTGTCAGGGTACAATGAGCAGTTCTTC.

The chain recombines TRBV11-3 with TRBJ2-2, with 9 bases identical to TRBD1. The germline gives CDR1 SGHNT, CDR2 YENEEA. With V trimmed by 4 bases and J by 6 bases, 6 bases remained unmatched. This CDR3 contains 15 residues. In nucleotides, the CDR3 is TGTGCCAGCAGCTCTTGGGACAGGGCCGCCGGGGAGCTGTTTTTT. Translated, it gives CASSSWDRAAGELFF.

The chain is built from TRBV7-9 and TRBJ2-5; TRBD1 is a possible D gene (6 bases). Trimming shortened V by 5 bases and J by 4 bases, and 8 bases separated the two germline ends. There are 12 residues in the CDR3. The germline CDR1 and CDR2 sequences are SEHNR and FQNEAQ (reference sequence). CDR3 sequence (DNA): TGTGCCAGCAGCACCAGGGGAGAGACCCAGTACTTC. Its protein product is CASSTRGETQYF. The full variable domain, in which reference TRBV7-9 and TRBJ2-5 provide the parts outside the CDR3, is DTGVSQNPRHKITKRGQNVTFRCDPISEHNRLYWYRQTLGQGPEFLTYFQNEAQLEKSRLLSDRFSAERPKGSFSTLEIQRTEQGDSAMYLCASSTRGETQYFGPGTRLLVL.

This clone was recorded once. Its ends do not fully match the called genes, so a read error is possible. V usage is TRBV28 and J usage is TRBJ2-7; 10 bases map to TRBD1. This CDR3 spans 13 amino acids. Germline lookup yields CDR1 MDHEN and CDR2 SYDVKM. The CDR3 region has the DNA TGTGCCAGCAGTTATGGGCCCCGGGACAGGGGCGGTTTC. Translation gives CASSYGPRDRGGF.

This clone has just a few counts. The rearrangement uses TRBV7-9 and TRBJ2-1; 7 nucleotides line up with TRBD2. CDR3 length: 13 residues. In germline, CDR1 is SEHNR, CDR2 FQNEAQ (reference sequence). Germline trimming cut 5 bases from V and 13 bases from J; bases unmatched to any gene: 11. The chain's CDR3 is CASSPIPGTTQFF. The CDR3 DNA sequence: TGTGCCAGCAGCCCCATTCCCGGGACTACCCAGTTCTTC.

This clone was observed a handful of times. V and J are TRBV24-1 and TRBJ1-2, with 7 positions matching TRBD1. This CDR3 has 14 amino acids. The V and J ends lost 2 bases and 2 bases, in that order; junction bases with no gene match: 1. Germline CDR1 is KGHDR and CDR2 is SFDVKD. The CDR3 protein is CATSDSRGNYGYTF. Here the CDR3 DNA reads TGTGCCACCAGTGATTCCAGGGGGAACTATGGCTACACCTTC.

DNA for the CDR3: TGTGCCAGCAGCCAAGTGGGGCTAGACCCCTACGAGCAGTACTTC. Residues: CASSQVGLDPYEQYF. The V gene is TRBV4-2, the J gene TRBJ2-7; D may be TRBD1 (5 bases). CDR1 LGHNA and CDR2 YNFKEQ come from the germline V gene. The CDR3 is 15 residues long. Deletions cut 1 base from V and 2 bases from J, with 12 bases between.

The chain combines TRBV12-5 with TRBJ1-5, with unresolved D. The CDR3 is made up of 12 amino acids. Germline V CDR1 and CDR2: LGHNT, FRNRAP. V was clipped by 6 bases and J by 2 bases, with 5 bases between them. This chain's CDR3 is CASGAGNQPQHF. In nucleotides, the CDR3 is TGTGCTAGTGGAGCTGGCAATCAGCCCCAGCATTTT.

This chain links TRBV30 with TRBJ2-7, with D possibly being TRBD1 (6 bases). Germline V gives CDR1 GTSNPN, CDR2 SVGIG (reference sequence). The CDR3 spans 12 residues. The V end lost 3 bases, the J end lost 4 bases, and 10 bases lay between the germline ends. The chain's CDR3 is CAWSGTGYEQYF. CDR3 sequence (DNA): TGTGCCTGGAGCGGTACAGGGTACGAGCAGTACTTC.

V gene TRBV2 combines with J gene TRBJ2-5, with no clear D. V lost 7 bases and J lost 5, with 8 bases in between. Germline-derived CDR1 and CDR2 are SNHLY and FYNNEI. This CDR3 spans 11 amino acids. CDR3 protein: CASTTEETQYF. The CDR3 nucleotides read TGTGCCAGCACCACGGAGGAGACCCAGTACTTC.

As to this clone: Other DNA sequences within the sample encode an identical CDR3. V is TRBV11-2 and J is TRBJ1-3, with D uncertain. Germline assignment: CDR1 SGHAT and CDR2 FQNNGV. V shed 0 bases and J shed 7 bases, with 7 bases lying between them. This CDR3 region has 13 residues. In DNA form, the CDR3 reads TGTGCCAGCAGCTTAGATCCGCGGAACACCATATATTTT. Translated, it gives CASSLDPRNTIYF.

The rearrangement links TRBV7-2 to TRBJ1-1; D is uncertain. V dropped 4 bases and J dropped 8 bases, with 26 bases sitting between them. Per the germline V gene, CDR1 is SGHTA and CDR2 is FQGNSA. The CDR3 spans 17 residues. CDR3 bases: TGTGCCAGCAGCTCGTCACCTTACAGCGGTCGCCGTTTAGAAGCTTTCTTT. Encoded protein: CASSSSPYSGRRLEAFF. The whole variable domain, remainder taken from reference TRBV7-2 and TRBJ1-1, is GAGVSQSPSNKVTEKGKDVELRCDPISGHTALYWYRQSLGQGLEFLIYFQGNSAPDKSGLPSDRFSAERTGGSVSTLTIQRTQQEDSAVYLCASSSSPYSGRRLEAFFGQGTRLTVV.

The rearrangement uses TRBV6-5 and TRBJ1-1; D gene uncertain. The ends were cut back, 7 bases at V and 2 bases at J, with 8 bases in the middle. This CDR3 is 12 amino acids long. The germline gives CDR1 MNHEY, CDR2 SVGAGI. The CDR3 sequence is CASTRPNTEAFF. The CDR3 bases are TGTGCCAGCACCAGGCCTAACACTGAAGCTTTCTTT.

This chain links TRBV10-3 with TRBJ2-5; 9 bases match TRBD2. With 3 bases clipped from V and 4 bases from J, the junction kept 3 bases outside the gene matches. Germline V gene data show CDR1 as ENHRY and CDR2 as SYGVKD. This CDR3 has 14 residues. Here the CDR3 DNA reads TGTGCCATCAGTGAAAGGCGGGAGGGAGAGACCCAGTACTTC. It specifies CAISERREGETQYF.

This clone was detected many times. The V call is TRBV10-3, the J call TRBJ1-1; D not resolved. The CDR3 totals 14 residues. Germline CDR1 ENHRY, CDR2 SYGVKD. V lost 4 bases and J 1 base, leaving 10 bases between the germline ends. CDR3 residues: CAISGREPNTEAFF. Written as DNA, the CDR3 is TGTGCCATCAGTGGGCGGGAGCCGAACACTGAAGCTTTCTTT.

The V call is TRBV27, the J call TRBJ2-7, with 8 bases that match TRBD1. V was pared by 4 bases and J by 7 bases, with 21 bases of the junction left unmatched. The CDR3 spans 18 residues. From germline, CDR1 is MNHEY and CDR2 SMNVEV (reference sequence). The CDR3 DNA reads TGTGCCAGCAGTTCCTATCCCGGGACAGGTCGCACAACGCAAGAGCAGTACTTC. The encoded protein is CASSSYPGTGRTTQEQYF.

The rearrangement uses TRBV28 and TRBJ2-3, with TRBD1 identical over 9 bases. J was trimmed by 1 base and V by 7 bases; bases with no gene match: 3. The CDR3 is made up of 14 amino acids. CDR1 is MDHEN and CDR2 is SYDVKM in the germline V gene. The DNA of the CDR3 is TGTGCCAGCACCCGGACAGGGGGCACAGATACGCAGTATTTT. Translated, it gives CASTRTGGTDTQYF.

The chain employs TRBV7-8 and TRBJ2-3, with 8 bases aligning to TRBD2. V lost 1 base to trimming and J lost 3 bases; unmatched junction nucleotides: 6. Germline V lookup: CDR1 SGHVS, CDR2 FQNEAQ. The CDR3 has 16 amino acids. CDR3 sequence (DNA): TGTGCCAGCAGCTTAGTTAGCGGGGCCGGGACAGATACGCAGTATTTT. This encodes CASSLVSGAGTDTQYF.

The chain uses TRBV28 and TRBJ2-5; TRBD2 matches at 9 bases. With 8 bases clipped from V and 5 bases from J, the junction kept 12 bases outside the gene matches. The length of the CDR3 is 15 residues. Germline CDR1 is MDHEN and CDR2 is SYDVKM. CDR3 nucleotide sequence: TGTGCCAGCTGTAACCTAGCGGGAATGGGGGAGACCCAGTACTTC. It codes for CASCNLAGMGETQYF.

V gene TRBV30 combines with J gene TRBJ1-5, with a weak D call TRBD1 (5 bases). The CDR3 loop spans 14 amino acids. The V end lost 0 bases, the J end lost 1 base, and 7 bases lay between the germline ends. The germline CDR1 and CDR2 sequences are GTSNPN and SVGIG (reference sequence). The CDR3 DNA reads TGTGCCTGGAGTGTACGACAGAGCAATCAGCCCCAGCATTTT. It is translated as CAWSVRQSNQPQHF.

This chain joins TRBV27 and TRBJ2-2; 16 bases agree with TRBD2. V lost 0 bases to trimming and J lost 5 bases; unmatched junction nucleotides: 6. From germline, CDR1 is MNHEY and CDR2 SMNVEV (reference sequence). The CDR3 totals 19 residues. The CDR3 is CASSLSPGLAGGLTGELFF. DNA of the CDR3: TGTGCCAGCAGTTTATCTCCGGGACTAGCGGGAGGGCTGACCGGGGAGCTGTTTTTT.